One and the same sample provided the 24 T cell receptor beta chains below, sequenced in a study of blood T cell repertoires in COVID-19. Profiling relied on immunoSEQ multiplex PCR, and the TCRdb table lists in-frame clones only, not all of them. The repertoire includes 200,000 to 300,000 clones, 88% of them detected once, and under 2.5% sits in the top ten. What was sequenced was PBMCs or T cells enriched from blood (not recorded which). All receptors derive from a woman aged 40-49 years with acute COVID-19.

The chain combines TRBV4-3 with TRBJ2-5; 16 bases line up with TRBD2. The V and J ends lost 0 bases and 4 bases, in that order; junction bases with no gene match: 8. Looked up from germline, CDR1 is LGHNA and CDR2 is YSLEER. This CDR3 is 19 amino acids long. In DNA form, the CDR3 reads TGCGCCAGCAGCCAAGATTGGGGACTAGCGGGAGGGTTGGGAGAGACCCAGTACTTC. Its translation: CASSQDWGLAGGLGETQYF.

The J gene is TRBJ1-2, the V gene TRBV10-3; 10 bases agree with TRBD1. V lost 6 bases to trimming and J lost 6 bases; unmatched junction nucleotides: 10. This CDR3 has 15 amino acids. Germline CDR1 and CDR2: ENHRY and SYGVKD. This CDR3 reads CAIRSGTGDFNGYTF. The CDR3 region has the DNA TGTGCCATCAGGTCGGGGACAGGGGATTTTAATGGCTACACCTTC.

This sequence joins TRBV11-2 and TRBJ2-5; 15 bases line up with TRBD2. Losses at the gene ends were 5 bases for V and 5 bases for J; bases not matched to a gene: 6. This CDR3 contains 16 residues. Germline V gene data show CDR1 as SGHAT and CDR2 as FQNNGV. The CDR3 loop reads CASSPGLAGGPETQYF. The CDR3 DNA reads as TGTGCCAGCAGCCCAGGACTAGCGGGGGGGCCTGAGACCCAGTACTTC. Full variable domain (outside the CDR3, taken from reference TRBV11-2 and TRBJ2-5): EAGVAQSPRYKIIEKRQSVAFWCNPISGHATLYWYQQILGQGPKLLIQFQNNGVVDDSQLPKDRFSAERLKGVDSTLKIQPAKLEDSAVYLCASSPGLAGGPETQYFGPGTRLLVL.

The chain carries TRBV6-5 and TRBJ2-2, with D hard to call. Germline V lookup: CDR1 MNHEY, CDR2 SVGAGI. Between the trimmed V and J ends, which lost 0 bases and 6 bases, there was a span of 11 bases. This CDR3 comprises 15 residues. CDR3 nucleotide sequence: TGTGCCAGCAGTTACTCGTATTCGGTTCCCGGGGAGCTGTTTTTT. Its translation: CASSYSYSVPGELFF.

The chain recombines TRBV15 with TRBJ2-2; D gene unclear. CDR3 size: 13 residues. Per the germline V gene, CDR1 is LNHNV and CDR2 is YYDKDF (reference sequence). V was shortened by 4 bases and J by 6 bases, with 9 bases between the two germline ends. As DNA, the CDR3 is TGTGCCACCAGCAATCCTCCCCCCGGGGAGCTGTTTTTT. The encoded protein is CATSNPPPGELFF.

The chain employs TRBV6-5 and TRBJ1-1, with D hard to call. Trimming took off 5 bases at V and 7 bases at J, with 11 bases between the two ends. The CDR3 length is 12 residues. Germline V lookup: CDR1 MNHEY, CDR2 SVGAGI. This chain's CDR3 is CASSTAGNEAFF. CDR3 bases: TGTGCCAGCAGTACAGCGGGCAATGAAGCTTTCTTT.

This chain uses TRBV18 with TRBJ2-7; the match to TRBD1 covers 12 bases. With V trimmed by 3 bases and J by 0 bases, 9 bases remained unmatched. CDR3 length equals 18 residues. Germline V lookup: CDR1 KGHSH, CDR2 LQKENI. CDR3 bases: TGTGCCAGCTCACCGGGACAGGGGGCGACCTCCTTCTCCTACGAGCAGTACGTC. Translating gives CASSPGQGATSFSYEQYV.

This clone showed up many times. The rearrangement links TRBV4-3 to TRBJ1-1; tentative D call: TRBD1 (6 bases). From germline, CDR1 is LGHNA and CDR2 YSLEER. CDR3 size: 14 residues. V was clipped by 0 bases and J by 4 bases, with 9 bases between them. The CDR3 spells CASSQDLRGTEAFF. Here the CDR3 DNA reads TGCGCCAGCAGCCAAGATCTCAGGGGCACTGAAGCTTTCTTT.

The CDR3: CASSQALLPGDSYNEQFF. DNA for the CDR3: TGTGCCAGCAGCCAAGCCCTCCTCCCAGGGGACTCCTACAATGAGCAGTTCTTC. The chain joins TRBV4-2 to TRBJ2-1, with a tentative D call TRBD1 (6 bases). CDR1 is LGHNA and CDR2 is YNFKEQ in the germline V gene. The length of the CDR3 is 18 residues. Deletions cut 1 base from V and 0 bases from J, with 16 bases between.

The V gene is TRBV25-1, the J gene TRBJ1-3; the D gene is possibly TRBD1 (5 bases). Trimming left V 5 bases short and J 0 bases short, with 14 bases between. Germline V CDR1 and CDR2: MGHDK, SYGVNS. CDR3 length: 16 residues. The CDR3 loop is CASSPGAGRSGNTIYF. In DNA, the CDR3 is TGTGCCAGCAGTCCCGGGGCGGGGCGCTCTGGAAACACCATATATTTT. Full variable domain (outside the CDR3, taken from reference TRBV25-1 and TRBJ1-3): EADIYQTPRYLVIGTGKKITLECSQTMGHDKMYWYQQDPGMELHLIHYSYGVNSTEKGDLSSESTVSRIRTEHFPLTLESARPSHTSQYLCASSPGAGRSGNTIYFGEGSWLTVV.

The chain links TRBV7-9 to TRBJ2-1; 7 nucleotides agree with TRBD2. Germline loops: CDR1 SEHNR, CDR2 FQNEAQ (reference sequence). The ends lost 2 bases at V and 8 bases at J; junction bases unmatched: 6. The CDR3 is 14 amino acids. The CDR3 is CASSLREGLDEQFF. CDR3 nucleotides: TGTGCCAGCAGCTTAAGGGAGGGCCTGGATGAGCAGTTCTTC. Full variable domain (remainder filled in from reference TRBV7-9 and TRBJ2-1): DTGVSQNPRHKITKRGQNVTFRCDPISEHNRLYWYRQTLGQGPEFLTYFQNEAQLEKSRLLSDRFSAERPKGSFSTLEIQRTEQGDSAMYLCASSLREGLDEQFFGPGTRLTVL.

The chain has TRBV3-1 (or the pseudogene TRBV3-2) and TRBJ1-2, with no clear D. Germline CDR1 reads LGHDT; CDR2 reads YNNKEL (reference sequence). The V end lost 1 base, the J end lost 4 bases, and 10 bases lay between the germline ends. There are 14 residues in the CDR3. The CDR3 bases are TGTGCCAGCAGCCAAGCGGCAGGAACCTATGGCTACACCTTC. Protein sequence: CASSQAAGTYGYTF.

The chain employs TRBV11-2 and TRBJ1-6; 7 bases agree with TRBD1. V was pared by 1 base and J by 5 bases, with 8 bases of the junction left unmatched. The CDR3 totals 17 residues. CDR1 and CDR2 (germline): SGHAT, FQNNGV. The CDR3 nucleotides are TGTGCCAGCAGCTTAGGAATGGTGCAGGGGGATAATTCACCCCTCCACTTT. It translates to CASSLGMVQGDNSPLHF.

This chain joins TRBV5-1 and TRBJ1-1; no definite D call. The CDR3 covers 14 residues. Germline-derived CDR1 and CDR2 are SGHRS and YFSETQ. The V end was cut by 0 bases, the J end by 5 bases, with 11 bases between. CDR3 in amino acids: CASSLEWGGTEAFF. CDR3 coding DNA: TGCGCCAGCAGCTTGGAATGGGGAGGGACTGAAGCTTTCTTT.

V and J are TRBV19 and TRBJ2-3; tentatively, D is TRBD1 (5 bases). Trimming stripped 3 bases from V and 4 bases from J, with 14 bases between. Germline-derived CDR1 and CDR2 are LNHDA and SQIVND (reference sequence). This CDR3 spans 15 amino acids. The CDR3 DNA reads TGTGCCAGTAGTATGGTAGGGCAGGGCGCAGATACGCAGTATTTT. Its translation is CASSMVGQGADTQYF.

J is TRBJ1-6 and V is TRBV19; D gene uncertain. The CDR3 covers 15 residues. V was trimmed by 8 bases and J by 0 bases, leaving 11 bases between them. Per the germline V gene, CDR1 is LNHDA and CDR2 is SQIVND (reference sequence). CDR3 amino acids: CASRPGSSYNSPLHF. CDR3 coding DNA: TGTGCCAGTCGTCCGGGGAGCTCCTATAATTCACCCCTCCACTTT.

Regarding this clone: This same CDR3 is encoded by further DNA sequences in the sample. CDR3 sequence: CASSLEGGSRQPQHF. The CDR3 DNA reads TGCGCCAGCAGCTTGGAGGGGGGGTCCCGTCAGCCCCAGCATTTT. This chain uses TRBV5-1 with TRBJ1-5; weak D call: TRBD1 (6 bases). This CDR3 has 15 residues. The germline gives CDR1 SGHRS, CDR2 YFSETQ. Trimming removed 0 bases at V and 6 bases at J, with 13 bases between.

This clone has ten or more counts. This chain uses TRBV15 with TRBJ1-6, with TRBD1 as a possible D gene (5 bases). The CDR3 runs 15 residues. V was shortened by 0 bases and J by 10 bases, with 13 bases between the two germline ends. In germline, CDR1 is LNHNV, CDR2 YYDKDF (reference sequence). CDR3 sequence: CATSRDQQGRSPLHF. For the CDR3, the DNA is TGTGCCACCAGCAGAGATCAGCAGGGAAGGTCACCCCTCCACTTT.

This chain links TRBV7-2 with TRBJ2-4, with TRBD2 matching over 10 bases. The ends lost 6 bases at V and 9 bases at J; junction bases unmatched: 8. There are 14 residues in the CDR3. Germline loops: CDR1 SGHTA, CDR2 FQGNSA. Here the CDR3 reads CASSPQRGGSIQYF. The CDR3 region has the DNA TGTGCCAGCAGTCCCCAGCGGGGGGGCAGCATTCAGTACTTC.

The rearrangement links TRBV5-1 to TRBJ1-3; D gene uncertain. CDR1 is SGHRS and CDR2 is YFSETQ in the germline V gene. CDR3 size: 16 residues. The V and J ends lost 1 base and 0 bases respectively, with 11 bases between them. The CDR3, as DNA: TGCGCCAGCAGCTTGAGCCCGTTCCCCTCTGGAAACACCATATATTTT. Protein product: CASSLSPFPSGNTIYF.

The gene calls are TRBV7-6 and TRBJ2-5, with 8 positions matching TRBD2. The junction had 7 bases not matched to a gene; V was cut back by 3 bases and J by 7 bases. Germline lookup yields CDR1 SGHVS and CDR2 FNYEAQ. The CDR3 length is 14 residues. The CDR3 loop reads CASSLGGLGGTQYF. CDR3 nucleotides: TGTGCCAGCAGCTTGGGGGGACTAGGAGGGACCCAGTACTTC.

In this sample, this clone turned up once. The chain has TRBV9 and TRBJ2-1; 8 positions agree with TRBD1. The CDR3 is made up of 14 amino acids. V gave up 4 bases and J gave up 8 bases; unmatched junction bases: 8. Germline CDR1 SGDLS, CDR2 YYNGEE. The CDR3, as DNA: TGTGCCAGCAGCACCCGTTCAGGGGGCGATGAGCAGTTCTTC. Amino acid sequence: CASSTRSGGDEQFF.

The chain is built from TRBV21-1 and TRBJ2-7; TRBD2 is the table's D call, not checked against the DNA. TRBV21-1 is shown as a pseudogene. The CDR3 has 15 residues. For the CDR3, the DNA is TGTGCCAGCAGCAAATCCGGGGGAAAGCCCTACGAGCAGTACGTC. It translates to CASSKSGGKPYEQYV.

The chain couples TRBV24-1 to TRBJ2-7; D possibly corresponds to TRBD1 (5 bases). Per the germline V gene, CDR1 is KGHDR and CDR2 is SFDVKD. V was cut by 12 bases and J by 5 bases, with 16 bases left in between. This CDR3 is built from 12 residues. CDR3 sequence reads: CARAARVHEQYV. The CDR3 nucleotides are TGTGCCCGGGCGGCCAGGGTCCACGAGCAGTACGTC.